This T cell receptor (beta chain) was sequenced in a study of graft-versus-host responses after intestinal transplantation. Study results and limitations: Researchers found peak circulating GvH clone levels linked to early post-transplant HvG declines. GvH clones were identified in recipient marrow, with some first appearing in ileum or blood.

Here immunoSEQ multiplex PCR was the method, and the copy in TCRdb shows in-frame clones only, minus some. The repertoire holds 6,000 to 9,000 clones, with about 29% as singletons. This CDR3 contains 13 residues. In germline, CDR1 is SGHTA, CDR2 FQGTGA. V dropped 5 bases and J dropped 8 bases, with 10 bases sitting between them. Irradiated, violet-dye-labeled stimulators (roughly 200,000) were plated alongside roughly 200,000 CFSE-labeled responders. This clone is medium-sized. The sequencing here drew on alloreactive CD4+ T cells from a mixed lymphocyte reaction culture, taken before transplantation. Described subset: CFSE-low proliferating T cells sorted from roughly 6-day pre-transplant mixed lymphocyte reaction (GvH or HvG direction). This sequence was found in a human patient who was an organ donor for intestinal transplantation. The rearrangement links TRBV7-3 to TRBJ1-6; D call uncertain. The CDR3: CASSIKPDSPLHF. In nucleotides, the CDR3 is TGTGCCAGCAGCATAAAACCGGATTCACCCCTCCACTTT.